Listed below are T cell receptor beta chains from one sample, sequenced in a study of T cell repertoires in cytomegalovirus infection. TCRdb used MiXCR to reprocess the reads, holding one entry per CDR3 protein. The table has hundreds of thousands of distinct CDR3 sequences, over 7.5% seen once; the top ten hold approximately 4.7%. The sample was PBMCs. These TCRs come from a human donor in good health (CMV status not recorded). Some clones in this sample may be carry-over from other donors' samples. Each CDR3 is given with its conserved first and last residue. The order of the fields is V gene, J gene, CDR3 protein.

TRBV20-1	TRBJ2-1	CSQDGAYNEQFF
TRBV12-3/TRBV12-4	TRBJ2-5	CASSLGVQETQYF
TRBV7-6	TRBJ2-1	CASSLQTSGFNNEQFF
TRBV6-8	TRBJ2-3	CASSHPGGRRTDTQYF
TRBV15	TRBJ2-5	CATREGPILQETQYF
TRBV20-1	TRBJ2-2	CSARDGKFTGELFF
TRBV12-3/TRBV12-4	TRBJ2-1	CASRPVSGRSSYNEQFF
TRBV6-2/TRBV6-3	TRBJ2-7	CASSYLNHIGPYEQYF
TRBV19	TRBJ2-7	CASSPRGQGASYEQYF
TRBV6-2/TRBV6-3	TRBJ2-7	CASSSPGLASSYEQYF
TRBV7-8	TRBJ1-5	CASSQTGGRNQPQHF
TRBV7-2	TRBJ2-2	CASSFSRGNTGELFF
TRBV6-2/TRBV6-3	TRBJ1-1	CASSRTFPEAFF
TRBV12-5	TRBJ2-1	CASGSYQGNEQFF
TRBV29-1	TRBJ1-2	CSVPLDSFSNYGYTF
TRBV20-1	TRBJ2-1	CSGKTSASSYNEQFF
TRBV7-8	TRBJ2-3	CASSPPGLASSDTQYF
TRBV2	TRBJ2-5	CASSEPGVERETQYF
TRBV5-1	TRBJ2-3	CASSIPSGSPENWYGDTQYF
TRBV7-2	TRBJ2-3	CASSLVASRPDTQYF
TRBV7-2	TRBJ2-1	CASSLGRGQGSYNEQFF
TRBV20-1	TRBJ2-3	CSARAPSGWTDTQYF
TRBV29-1	TRBJ2-2	CSVGRTSGTGELFF
TRBV7-2	TRBJ2-5	CASSLALAFQETQYF
TRBV5-4	TRBJ2-3	CASSLRGALTDTQYF
TRBV5-3	TRBJ1-2	CARSSTAPSNYGYTF
TRBV25-1	TRBJ1-3	CASSRQAFSGNTIYF
TRBV11-2	TRBJ2-5	CASSLDSATQLRTQYF
TRBV15	TRBJ1-3	CATSRDFTAGNTIYF
TRBV7-3	TRBJ2-1	CASSLDGRVGYNEQFF
TRBV7-8	TRBJ1-1	CASSPQLMNTEAFF
TRBV7-2	TRBJ1-1	CASSLDGATTEAFF
TRBV7-6	TRBJ2-7	CASSNWGRGWGSYEQYF
TRBV7-9	TRBJ1-4	CASSSGLASGEKLFF
TRBV7-8	TRBJ1-1	CASSLARMGSTEAFF
TRBV15	TRBJ2-1	CATSTRRSNEQFF
TRBV29-1	TRBJ2-3	CSVRNQVDTQYF
TRBV24-1	TRBJ2-1	CATSASTGLQEQFF
TRBV6-6	TRBJ2-7	CASSYSGTGSKEQYF
TRBV6-6	TRBJ1-2	CASSYYDSLYGYTF
TRBV7-3	TRBJ2-5	CASSLGVATGHDTKYF
TRBV7-9	TRBJ2-1	CASSLGGVPYNEQFF
TRBV14	TRBJ2-4	CASSRLAGGYIQYF
TRBV15	TRBJ2-7	CATSTGQGGAYEQYF
TRBV7-2	TRBJ2-2	CASSSPSGRPYTGELFF
TRBV5-4	TRBJ2-3	CASSLSFRNRRSTDTQYF